The clone carrying this TCR beta chain came up many times. This specimen belongs to a study of regulatory T cells in long-lasting Graves disease. The V and J ends lost 6 bases and 0 bases respectively, with 15 bases between them. This CDR3 has 16 amino acids. Germline CDR1 reads SGHDN; CDR2 reads FVKESK. The time point here: newly diagnosed GD, antithyroid drugs for less than 3 months. RNA from PBMCs was the source of the TCR library. To make TCR beta libraries, researchers used iRepertoire HTBI primers and Arm-PCR of CDR3 regions. Each CDR3 protein is one row after TCRdb ran MiXCR on the multiplex PCR reads. The profile shows around 360,000 distinct CDR3 sequences, 16% of them singletons. The same sample was also used in a study of T cells in Graves' hyperthyroidism and ophthalmopathy.

The chain links TRBV14 to TRBJ2-1, with D maybe TRBD1 (6 bases). The sequence came from a woman aged 18-29 years with Graves disease. Sequenced here: peripheral blood mononuclear cells (PBMCs), sampled at new diagnosis, from a patient treated with antithyroid drugs. The CDR3 reads CASRRMTGSSYNEQFF. As DNA, the CDR3 is TGTGCCAGCAGACGTATGACAGGAAGCTCCTACAATGAGCAGTTCTTC.